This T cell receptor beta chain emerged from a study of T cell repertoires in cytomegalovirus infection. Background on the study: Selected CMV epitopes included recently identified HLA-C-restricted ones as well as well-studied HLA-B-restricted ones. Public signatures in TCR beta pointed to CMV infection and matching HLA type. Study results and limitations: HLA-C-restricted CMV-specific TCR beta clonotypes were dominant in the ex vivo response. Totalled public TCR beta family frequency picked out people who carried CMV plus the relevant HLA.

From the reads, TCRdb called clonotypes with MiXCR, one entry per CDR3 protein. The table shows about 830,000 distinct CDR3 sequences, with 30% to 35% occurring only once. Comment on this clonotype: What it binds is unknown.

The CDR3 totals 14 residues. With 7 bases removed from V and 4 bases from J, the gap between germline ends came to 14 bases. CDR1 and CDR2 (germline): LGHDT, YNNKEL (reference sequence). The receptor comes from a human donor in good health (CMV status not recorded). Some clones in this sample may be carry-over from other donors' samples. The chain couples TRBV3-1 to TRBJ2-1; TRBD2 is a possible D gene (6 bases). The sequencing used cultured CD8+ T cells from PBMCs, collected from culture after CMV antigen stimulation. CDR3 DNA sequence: TGTGCCAGCACCACTGGCGGGGTATACAATGAGCAGTTCTTC. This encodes CASTTGGVYNEQFF.